This is a list of T cell receptor beta chains from one sample in a study of a mutant IDH1 vaccine in newly diagnosed glioma. These receptors lack a known antigen. Assay: immunoSEQ multiplex PCR; the TCRdb copy retains only in-frame clones and omits some. Of roughly 60,000 clones detected, approximately 81% appear once; the ten largest clones hold roughly 4%. The sample here was PBMCs, taken from a glioma patient whose treatment included an IDH1 peptide vaccine. The receptors originated from a man aged 25 to 40 with glioma. The CDR3 runs from the conserved cysteine through the conserved F or W. D genes are given only for firm matches. A clone size is listed for some rows: how often the clone was seen (once, few, many), or a class if it is expanded.

>TRBV6-5|-|-|TRBJ1-4
TGTGCCAGCAGTTACTTCGAGGGTTCGACTAATGAAAAACTGTTTTTT
CASSYFEGSTNEKLFF
>TRBV4-1|TRBD2|-|TRBJ2-2
TGCGCCAGCAGCCACCCTAGCGGGGGGGACACCGGGGAGCTGTTTTTT
CASSHPSGGDTGELFF
>TRBV15|TRBD1|few|TRBJ1-5
TGTGCCACCAGCAGAGGGACAGGGGGCAGGAATCAGCCCCAGCATTTT
CATSRGTGGRNQPQHF
>TRBV6-5|-|few|TRBJ1-1
TGTGCCAGCAGTTACGGAGACAAGAACACTGAAGCTTTCTTT
CASSYGDKNTEAFF
>TRBV19|-|-|TRBJ2-3
TGTGCCAGTAGTATACCGGCGAGCCGCACAGATACGCAGTATTTT
CASSIPASRTDTQYF
>TRBV2|TRBD1|-|TRBJ1-4
TGTGCCAGCAATCGATTACAGGGGACTAATGAAAAACTGTTTTTT
CASNRLQGTNEKLFF
>TRBV11-2|TRBD1|-|TRBJ1-1
TGTGCCAGCAGCTCTCAGGGGGCCACTGAAGCTTTCTTT
CASSSQGATEAFF
>TRBV18|TRBD1|-|TRBJ2-1
TGTGCCAGCTCACCAATACGGGGACAGGGGCCCGATAGTGAGCAGTTCTTC
CASSPIRGQGPDSEQFF
>TRBV28|TRBD2|-|TRBJ2-3
TGTGCCAGCAGTTCTCACCCCGGGGGAGGGAACACAGATACGCAGTATTTT
CASSSHPGGGNTDTQYF
>TRBV6-1|-|-|TRBJ2-1
TGTGCCAGCAGTGAATATATCAGGTCGGTCGCCAATGAGCAGTTCTTC
CASSEYIRSVANEQFF
>TRBV27|TRBD1|-|TRBJ1-6
TGTGCCAGCTCTGGACAGGGATCCTATAATTCACCCCTCCACTTT
CASSGQGSYNSPLHF
>TRBV5-1|-|once|TRBJ1-4
TGCGCCAGCAGCTCGGACAGCCATAATCAAAAACTGTTTTTT
CASSSDSHNQKLFF
>TRBV19|TRBD2|-|TRBJ2-1
TGTGCCAGTAGCCTGGGACTAGCTTTTTACAATGAGCAGTTCTTC
CASSLGLAFYNEQFF
>TRBV5-6|-|-|TRBJ2-5
TGTGCCAGCAGCTCAGGGACCCGTCAAGAGACCCAGTACTTC
CASSSGTRQETQYF
>TRBV19|TRBD2|-|TRBJ2-2
TGTGCCAGTAGTCCCCCGCAGCGGGGAACCGGGGAGCTGTTTTTT
CASSPPQRGTGELFF
>TRBV6-1|TRBD1|-|TRBJ2-6
TGTGCCAGCAGGACAGGGGGCTCTGGGGCCAACGTCCTGACTTTC
CASRTGGSGANVLTF
>TRBV6-1|-|-|TRBJ2-2
TGTGCCAGCAGTGAACTCGGTATGGGACGGAGCTTTGGGGAGCTGTTTTTT
CASSELGMGRSFGELFF
>TRBV19|-|few|TRBJ1-5
TGTGCCAGTAGTATCGAAGGGGAGGGTGTCGGGGAGCCCCAGCATTTT
CASSIEGEGVGEPQHF
>TRBV9|-|-|TRBJ2-1
TGTGCCAGCAGCGGTGGAAGGACTTACTACAATGAGCAGTTCTTC
CASSGGRTYYNEQFF
>TRBV2|TRBD1|-|TRBJ2-6
TGTGCCAGCGACAGGGGCCTAAGCTCTGGGGCCAACGTCCTGACTTTC
CASDRGLSSGANVLTF
>TRBV6-1|TRBD1|-|TRBJ1-4
TGTGCCAGCAGTGGACAGGGTACGCCAACTAATGAAAAACTGTTTTTT
CASSGQGTPTNEKLFF
>TRBV6-5|TRBD1|-|TRBJ1-6
TGTGCCAGCAGTTACGGGATACAGGGGCGGGGCTCACCCCTCCACTTT
CASSYGIQGRGSPLHF
>TRBV2|TRBD2|-|TRBJ2-1
TGTGCCAGCAGTGAAGCCCGGACTAGCAGCTCCTACAATGAGCAGTTCTTC
CASSEARTSSSYNEQFF
>TRBV7-9|-|-|TRBJ2-7
TGTGCCAGCAGCTTAGTGTCAGGGAGCTCCTACGAGCAGTACTTC
CASSLVSGSSYEQYF
>TRBV9|-|few|TRBJ1-1
TGTGCCAGCAGCGCCAAGGAGGGGTACACTGAAGCTTTCTTT
CASSAKEGYTEAFF
>TRBV29-1|-|-|TRBJ2-7
TGCAGCGTTGGAGGGACCCTCAGACGGGGCGAGCAGTACTTC
CSVGGTLRRGEQYF
>TRBV5-1|-|-|TRBJ1-1
TGCGCCAGCAGGCGGATCGGGGGACAGAACACTGAAGCTTTCTTT
CASRRIGGQNTEAFF
>TRBV5-6|TRBD1|-|TRBJ1-1
TGTGCCAGCAGCTCCCCGGACAGGTTGAACACTGAAGCTTTCTTT
CASSSPDRLNTEAFF
>TRBV19|-|few|TRBJ1-5
TGTGCCAGTAGTATAATAACTCGGGGTAGCAATCAGCCCCAGCATTTT
CASSIITRGSNQPQHF
>TRBV11-2|-|-|TRBJ2-3
TGTGCCAGCAGCTCTCTGGCCGGGAGCACAGATACGCAGTATTTT
CASSSLAGSTDTQYF
>TRBV4-1|-|few|TRBJ2-7
TGCGCCAGCAGCCAAGGGCAGGCGATAATCTACGAGCAGTACTTC
CASSQGQAIIYEQYF
>TRBV6-6|-|-|TRBJ1-4
TGTGCCAGCAGTAGGACTTCAGGGCGGATGGGAGAAAAACTGTTTTTT
CASSRTSGRMGEKLFF
>TRBV30|-|-|TRBJ2-1
TGTGCCTGGAGTACGTGGGGCGCATACAATGAGCAGTTCTTC
CAWSTWGAYNEQFF
>TRBV28|TRBD1|-|TRBJ1-2
TGTGCCAGCAGTTGGGACAGGGGGCGACTTTCACGAGGCTACACCTTC
CASSWDRGRLSRGYTF
>TRBV5-1|-|-|TRBJ1-2
TGCGCCAGCAGCTCTTTTCCGGGACGTTCCACTGGCTACACCTTC
CASSSFPGRSTGYTF
>TRBV29-1|-|-|TRBJ2-3
TGCAGCGTTGAAGAGGGGCCGCTTTCAGATACGCAGTATTTT
CSVEEGPLSDTQYF
>TRBV4-2|TRBD2|-|TRBJ2-7
TGTGCCAGCAGCCAAGATCCGGGGGGGGGAGCCTCCTACGAGCAGTACTTC
CASSQDPGGGASYEQYF
>TRBV11-2|-|-|TRBJ2-3
TGTGCCTCGGTTGACACAGATACGCAGTATTTT
CASVDTDTQYF
>TRBV2|-|-|TRBJ1-5
TGTGCCAGCAGTGGCTCGGCAGCGATTAATCAGCCCCAGCATTTT
CASSGSAAINQPQHF
>TRBV6-5|TRBD1|-|TRBJ1-2
TGTGCCAGCAGTTACTCGTCGGGACAGGGAAGCGGCTACACCTTC
CASSYSSGQGSGYTF
>TRBV2|TRBD2|once|TRBJ2-7
TGTGCCAGCAGACGGGGGGGCTTCACCTACGAGCAGTACTTC
CASRRGGFTYEQYF
>TRBV5-4|TRBD2|-|TRBJ2-3
TGTGCCAGCAGCTCACCTAGCGGGGGCACAGATACGCAGTATTTT
CASSSPSGGTDTQYF
>TRBV5-5|-|-|TRBJ2-2
TGTGCCAGCAGCCGGCGGCCAGGAACGAACACCGGGGAGCTGTTTTTT
CASSRRPGTNTGELFF
>TRBV7-8|-|-|TRBJ2-7
TGTGCCAGCAGCTTACCAGGAAGTTACGAGCAGTACTTC
CASSLPGSYEQYF